This T cell receptor beta chain stems from a study of spatial heterogeneity in lung cancer. Background on the study: There were, on average, more than ten raw-read appearances for each unique TCR and UMI combination.

TCRdb analysed the 5' RACE reads with MiXCR anew, one entry per CDR3 protein. The sample holds over 15,000 distinct CDR3 sequences, about 9% seen once. This clonotype was observed at least ten times. Time point specified: blood at routine non-recurrence follow-up after resection. CDR3 size: 17 residues. Germline CDR1 reads SGHAT; CDR2 reads FQNNGV. V lost 1 base and J 0 bases, leaving 13 bases between the germline ends. This receptor was identified in a male donor with early-stage non-small cell lung cancer. This rearrangement joins TRBV11-2 to TRBJ1-3; D is possibly TRBD1 (5 bases). The sequences come from PBMCs, collected at follow-up. The CDR3 spells CASSLVKPGSSGNTIYF. CDR3 nucleotides: TGTGCCAGCAGCTTAGTGAAGCCAGGGAGCTCTGGAAACACCATATATTTT.